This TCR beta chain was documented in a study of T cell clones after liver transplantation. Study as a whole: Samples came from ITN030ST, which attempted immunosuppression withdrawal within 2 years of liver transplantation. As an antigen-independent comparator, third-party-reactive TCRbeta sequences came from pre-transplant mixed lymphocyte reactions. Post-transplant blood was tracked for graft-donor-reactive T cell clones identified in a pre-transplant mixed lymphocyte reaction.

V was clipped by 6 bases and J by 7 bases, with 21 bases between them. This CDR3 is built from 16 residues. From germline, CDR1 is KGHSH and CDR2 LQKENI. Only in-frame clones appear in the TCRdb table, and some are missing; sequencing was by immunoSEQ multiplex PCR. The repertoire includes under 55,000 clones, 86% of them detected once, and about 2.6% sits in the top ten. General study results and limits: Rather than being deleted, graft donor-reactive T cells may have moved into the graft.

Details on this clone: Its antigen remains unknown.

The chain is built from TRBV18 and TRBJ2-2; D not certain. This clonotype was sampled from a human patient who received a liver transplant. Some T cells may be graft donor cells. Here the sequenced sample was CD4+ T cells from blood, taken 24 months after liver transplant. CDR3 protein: CASSMKHVDSGGELFF. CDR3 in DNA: TGTGCCAGCTCCATGAAGCATGTCGACTCCGGCGGGGAGCTGTTTTTT.